The 15 T cell receptor beta chains given below trace back to one sample, sequenced in a study of beta chain features in type 1 diabetes. Sequencing targeted expressed TCRB transcripts, as all isolated RNA had been reverse transcribed. Profiling relied on immunoSEQ multiplex PCR, and the TCRdb table lists in-frame clones only, not all of them. The sample yields around 21,000 clones, 50% seen once. Sequencing used stem cell memory CD4+ T cells from blood. These receptors all stem from a man in his late teens or twenties in good health.

The count of this clone is one. The chain employs TRBV25-1 and TRBJ1-2; 9 nucleotides align to TRBD1. Germline V gene data show CDR1 as MGHDK and CDR2 as SYGVNS. Trimming took 1 base from V and 2 from J; bases not matched to a gene: 2. This CDR3 comprises 15 residues. CDR3 sequence: CASSEWGQGNYGYTF. CDR3 nucleotides: TGTGCCAGCAGTGAATGGGGACAGGGAAACTATGGCTACACCTTC.

The chain is built from TRBV30 and TRBJ2-3, with D unresolved. The CDR3 has 12 amino acids. Germline assignment: CDR1 GTSNPN and CDR2 SVGIG (reference sequence). V shed 3 bases and J shed 1 base, with 5 bases lying between them. CDR3 amino acids: CAWSLGTDTQYF. CDR3 bases: TGTGCCTGGAGCCTTGGCACAGATACGCAGTATTTT.

The chain combines TRBV6-4 with TRBJ2-1; 11 bases map to TRBD2. The ends lost 5 bases at V and 9 bases at J; junction bases unmatched: 3. CDR1 and CDR2 from the germline V gene are MRHNA and SNTAGT. CDR3 length: 13 amino acids. CDR3 region: CASSRLAGIEQFF. The CDR3 nucleotides read TGTGCCAGCAGTCGACTAGCGGGAATTGAGCAGTTCTTC.

The DNA of the CDR3 is TGTGCCAGCAGCCAAGCGGGACAGGACGCCAGGGAGACCCAGTACTTC. Protein product: CASSQAGQDARETQYF. This chain joins TRBV14 and TRBJ2-5, with 8 positions matching TRBD1. The CDR3 spans 16 residues. V was pared by 1 base and J by 5 bases, with 9 bases of the junction left unmatched. Germline loops: CDR1 SGHDN, CDR2 FVKESK.

This clone was recorded only once. The rearrangement uses TRBV25-1 and TRBJ2-1, with TRBD2 matching 7 bases. Trimming removed 3 bases from V and 9 bases from J; junction bases left unmatched: 11. This CDR3 is built from 15 residues. CDR1 is MGHDK, CDR2 SYGVNS, per germline. The CDR3 coding sequence is TGTGCCAGCAGTGAGGATGGTAGCGGGCAGGCTGAGCAGTTCTTC. Translated: CASSEDGSGQAEQFF.

The rearrangement joins TRBV7-9 to TRBJ2-7; 9 bases line up with TRBD2. Trimming took 1 base from V and 3 from J; bases not matched to a gene: 4. This CDR3 comprises 15 residues. Germline-derived CDR1 and CDR2 are SEHNR and FQNEAQ (reference sequence). The CDR3, as DNA: TGTGCCAGCAGCTTAGTGCTAGCGGGGAGCTACGAGCAGTACTTC. As protein: CASSLVLAGSYEQYF.

The genes are TRBV4-1 and TRBJ2-3; possible D gene TRBD1, 6 bases. The germline V and J ends were trimmed by 2 bases and 2 bases, with 11 bases remaining between them. Germline V gene lookup returns CDR1 MGHRA and CDR2 YSYEKL. CDR3 length equals 15 residues. The CDR3 loop reads CASSQPDRTTDTQYF. As DNA, the CDR3 is TGCGCCAGCAGCCAACCCGACAGGACCACAGATACGCAGTATTTT.

This chain links TRBV5-1 with TRBJ2-5; D may be TRBD1 (6 bases). The CDR3 spans 13 residues. CDR1 SGHRS and CDR2 YFSETQ come from the germline V gene. The DNA of the CDR3 is TGCGCTAGCCGACGACAGGAGAAAGAGACCCAGTACTTC. Encoded protein: CASRRQEKETQYF.

The gene calls are TRBV18 and TRBJ2-3; 7 nucleotides align to TRBD1. V lost 4 bases and J lost 10; bases outside the gene matches: 5. CDR3 size: 12 residues. Germline V gene data show CDR1 as KGHSH and CDR2 as LQKENI. The CDR3: CASSHRQGAQYF. As DNA, the CDR3 is TGTGCCAGCTCACATCGGCAGGGGGCGCAGTATTTT.

The chain carries TRBV28 and TRBJ2-1; 7 bases align to TRBD2. J gave up 0 bases and V 6 bases, and 8 bases lay outside the gene matches. This CDR3 has 16 amino acids. Germline CDR1 is MDHEN and CDR2 is SYDVKM. CDR3 protein: CASRGGDWGSYNEQFF. The CDR3 DNA reads TGTGCCAGCAGGGGGGGGGACTGGGGCTCCTACAATGAGCAGTTCTTC.

The genes are TRBV5-1 and TRBJ2-7, with 8 bases matching TRBD1. V shed 0 bases, J shed 4 bases, and the junction held 6 bases outside the gene matches. Germline CDR1 and CDR2: SGHRS and YFSETQ. This CDR3 has 15 amino acids. In DNA, the CDR3 is TGCGCCAGCAGCTTGGAGGTGGGACAGGTGTACGAGCAGTACTTC. Its protein is CASSLEVGQVYEQYF.

The chain couples TRBV11-1 to TRBJ2-3, with D perhaps TRBD2 (6 bases). Trimming removed 2 bases from V and 4 bases from J, with 13 bases in between. The CDR3 spans 15 residues. The V gene's germline CDR1 is SGHAT and CDR2 FQDESV (reference sequence). CDR3 DNA: TGTGCCAGCAGCTTATACGGCGGGGATGCAGATACGCAGTATTTT. Its protein product is CASSLYGGDADTQYF.

This chain joins TRBV7-8 and TRBJ2-5; 9 nucleotides agree with TRBD1. With V trimmed by 1 base and J by 5 bases, 8 bases remained unmatched. Germline V gives CDR1 SGHVS, CDR2 FQNEAQ. This CDR3 region has 16 residues. The DNA for the CDR3 is TGTGCCAGCAGCTTAGTGCCGGACAGGGGACGCGAGACCCAGTACTTC. Protein sequence: CASSLVPDRGRETQYF.

The chain uses TRBV28 and TRBJ2-4; 7 bases fit TRBD2. The CDR3 has 16 amino acids. The V segment lost 5 bases and the J segment 6 bases; nucleotides outside the gene matches: 13. Germline CDR1 reads MDHEN; CDR2 reads SYDVKM. The CDR3 region has the DNA TGTGCCAGCAGTCGGGGAGGGTCATCGGGTAGAAACATTCAGTACTTC. Its protein product is CASSRGGSSGRNIQYF.

The V call is TRBV6-6, the J call TRBJ1-3; no clear D. V lost 3 bases, J lost 0 bases, and 9 bases lay in between. Germline V gene data show CDR1 as MNHNY and CDR2 as SVGAGI (reference sequence). This CDR3 has 15 residues. CDR3 DNA sequence: TGTGCCAGCAGTTATCGTTCCTACTCTGGAAACACCATATATTTT. It is translated as CASSYRSYSGNTIYF.